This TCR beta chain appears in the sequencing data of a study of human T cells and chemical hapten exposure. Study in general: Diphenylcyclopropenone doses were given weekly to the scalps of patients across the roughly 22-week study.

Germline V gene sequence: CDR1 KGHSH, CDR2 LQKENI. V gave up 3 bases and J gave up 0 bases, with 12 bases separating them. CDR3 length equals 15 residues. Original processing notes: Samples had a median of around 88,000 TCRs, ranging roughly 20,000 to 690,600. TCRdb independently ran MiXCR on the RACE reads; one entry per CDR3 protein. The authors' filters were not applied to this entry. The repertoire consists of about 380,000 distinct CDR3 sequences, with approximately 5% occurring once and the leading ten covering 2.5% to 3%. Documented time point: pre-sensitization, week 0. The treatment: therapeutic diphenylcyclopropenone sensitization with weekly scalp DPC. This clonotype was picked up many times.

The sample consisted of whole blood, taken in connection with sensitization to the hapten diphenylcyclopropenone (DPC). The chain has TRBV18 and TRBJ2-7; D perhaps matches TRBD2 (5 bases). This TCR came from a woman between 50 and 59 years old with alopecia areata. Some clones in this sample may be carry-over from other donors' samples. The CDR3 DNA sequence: TGTGCCAGCTCACCCGGAGCGGTGAGCTCCTACGAGCAGTACTTC. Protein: CASSPGAVSSYEQYF.